These T cell receptor beta chains were read from a single sample in a study of shared clonotypes between healthy human individuals. Repertoires were generated with immunoSEQ multiplex PCR, while TCRdb's copy carries only in-frame clones and drops some. Among millions of clones listed, under 95% were seen once. Sequencing was done on a sample of naive CD8+ T cells from PBMCs. These receptors were obtained from a man aged 18 to 29 in good health. Some clones in this sample may be carry-over from other donors' samples. Both conserved end residues are part of each CDR3. A D gene is named only where the DNA matches it firmly. The listing skips clone size in some rows; elsewhere it reads once, few, many or a size class.

cdr3_aa	cdr3_nt	clone_size	v_call	j_call	d_call
CASSSGLIYNEQFF	TGTGCCAGCAGTTCGGGACTGATTTACAATGAGCAGTTCTTC	-	TRBV27	TRBJ2-1	-
CASSLDRGGTEAFF	TGTGCCAGCAGCCTGGACAGGGGTGGGACTGAAGCTTTCTTT	once	TRBV27	TRBJ1-1	TRBD1
CASSPNYRGLGQYF	TGTGCCAGCAGTCCCAATTACAGGGGTCTGGGGCAGTACTTC	-	TRBV28	TRBJ2-7	TRBD1
CASSPGGEGPYEQYF	TGTGCCAGCAGCCCAGGGGGGGAGGGGCCCTACGAGCAGTACTTC	-	TRBV7-9	TRBJ2-7	-
CASSLRDRVRNEQFF	TGTGCCAGCAGTTTAAGGGACAGGGTCAGGAATGAGCAGTTCTTC	-	TRBV27	TRBJ2-1	TRBD1
CASGTRPQGASNEAFF	TGTGCCAGCGGAACCCGTCCGCAGGGGGCGTCTAATGAAGCTTTCTTT	once	TRBV2	TRBJ1-1	TRBD1
CASSPTLGDTQYF	TGTGCCAGCAGCCCAACACTTGGAGATACGCAGTATTTT	-	TRBV7-7	TRBJ2-3	-
CASSQGTRGETQYF	TGCGCCAGCAGCCAAGGAACAAGGGGAGAGACCCAGTACTTC	-	TRBV4-1	TRBJ2-5	-
CASSSSSGRETQYF	TGTGCCAGCAGTTCATCCTCAGGGAGGGAGACCCAGTACTTC	-	TRBV6-5	TRBJ2-5	-
CASSSGLINEQFF	TGTGCCAGCAGCTCGGGACTTATCAATGAGCAGTTCTTC	-	TRBV9	TRBJ2-1	-